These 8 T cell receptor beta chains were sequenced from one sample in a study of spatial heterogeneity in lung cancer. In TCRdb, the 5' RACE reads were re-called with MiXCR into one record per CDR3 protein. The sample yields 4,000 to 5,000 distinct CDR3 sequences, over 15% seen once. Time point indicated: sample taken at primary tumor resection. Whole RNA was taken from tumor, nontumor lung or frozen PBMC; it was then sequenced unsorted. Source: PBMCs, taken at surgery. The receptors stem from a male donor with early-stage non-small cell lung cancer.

The DNA of the CDR3 is TGTGCCAGCAGCCAAGCAGGGCTTGAGGATTACGAGCAGTACTTC. Protein: CASSQAGLEDYEQYF. The chain couples TRBV4-2 to TRBJ2-7; D possibly corresponds to TRBD1 (5 bases). V was clipped by 1 base and J by 4 bases, with 14 bases between them. CDR1 is LGHNA and CDR2 is YNFKEQ in the germline V gene. CDR3 length: 15 residues.

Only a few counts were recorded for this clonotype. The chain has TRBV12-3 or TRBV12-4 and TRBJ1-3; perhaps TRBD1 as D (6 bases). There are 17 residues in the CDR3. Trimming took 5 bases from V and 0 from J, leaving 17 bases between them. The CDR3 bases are TGTGCCAGCAGTCTACGCCGACAGGTCCTCTCTGGAAACACCATATATTTT. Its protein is CASSLRRQVLSGNTIYF.

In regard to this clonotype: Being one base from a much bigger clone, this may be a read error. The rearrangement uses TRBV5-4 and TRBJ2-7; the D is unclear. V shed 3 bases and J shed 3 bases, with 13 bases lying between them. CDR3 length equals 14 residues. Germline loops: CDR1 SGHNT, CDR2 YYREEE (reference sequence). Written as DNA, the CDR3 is TGTGCCAGCAGCTCCGACGCTTATAACTACGAGCAGTACTTC. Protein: CASSSDAYNYEQYF.

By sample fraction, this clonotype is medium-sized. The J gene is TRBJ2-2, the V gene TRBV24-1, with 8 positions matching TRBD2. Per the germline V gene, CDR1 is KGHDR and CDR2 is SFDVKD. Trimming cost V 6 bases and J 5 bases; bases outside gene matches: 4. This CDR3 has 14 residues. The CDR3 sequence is CATSPLAGTGELFF. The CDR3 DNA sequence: TGTGCCACCAGTCCTCTAGCGGGTACCGGGGAGCTGTTTTTT.

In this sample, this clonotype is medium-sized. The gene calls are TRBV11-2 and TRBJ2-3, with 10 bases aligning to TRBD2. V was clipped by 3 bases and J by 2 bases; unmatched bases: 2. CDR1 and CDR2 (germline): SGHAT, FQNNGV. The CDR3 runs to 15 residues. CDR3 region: CASSFGLAATDTQYF. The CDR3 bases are TGTGCCAGCAGCTTTGGACTAGCGGCCACAGATACGCAGTATTTT.

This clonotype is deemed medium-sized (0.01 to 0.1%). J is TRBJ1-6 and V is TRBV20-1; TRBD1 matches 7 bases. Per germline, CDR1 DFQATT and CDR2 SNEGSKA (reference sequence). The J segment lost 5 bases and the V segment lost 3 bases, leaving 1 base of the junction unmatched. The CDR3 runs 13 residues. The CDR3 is CSASRGDNSPLHF. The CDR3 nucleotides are TGCAGTGCTAGCAGGGGGGATAATTCACCCCTCCACTTT.

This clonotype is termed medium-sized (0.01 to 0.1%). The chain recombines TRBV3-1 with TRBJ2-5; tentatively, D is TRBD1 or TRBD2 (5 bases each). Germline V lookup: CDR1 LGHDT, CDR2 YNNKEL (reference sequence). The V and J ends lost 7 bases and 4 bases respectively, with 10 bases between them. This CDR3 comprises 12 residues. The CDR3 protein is CASTHGAETQYF. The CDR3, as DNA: TGTGCCAGCACCCACGGGGCAGAGACCCAGTACTTC.

The CDR3 DNA is TGTGCCAGCAGTCTGACCTTGTCGGGGGGACAAGAGACCCAGTACTTC. Residues: CASSLTLSGGQETQYF. The J gene is TRBJ2-5, the V gene TRBV28, with 7 bases that match TRBD2. The CDR3 is made up of 16 amino acids. Germline loops: CDR1 MDHEN, CDR2 SYDVKM. J was trimmed by 2 bases and V by 5 bases; bases with no gene match: 11. The full variable domain, completed using reference TRBV28 and TRBJ2-5, is DVKVTQSSRYLVKRTGEKVFLECVQDMDHENMFWYRQDPGLGLRLIYFSYDVKMKEKGDIPEGYSVSREKKERFSLILESASTNQTSMYLCASSLTLSGGQETQYFGPGTRLLVL.